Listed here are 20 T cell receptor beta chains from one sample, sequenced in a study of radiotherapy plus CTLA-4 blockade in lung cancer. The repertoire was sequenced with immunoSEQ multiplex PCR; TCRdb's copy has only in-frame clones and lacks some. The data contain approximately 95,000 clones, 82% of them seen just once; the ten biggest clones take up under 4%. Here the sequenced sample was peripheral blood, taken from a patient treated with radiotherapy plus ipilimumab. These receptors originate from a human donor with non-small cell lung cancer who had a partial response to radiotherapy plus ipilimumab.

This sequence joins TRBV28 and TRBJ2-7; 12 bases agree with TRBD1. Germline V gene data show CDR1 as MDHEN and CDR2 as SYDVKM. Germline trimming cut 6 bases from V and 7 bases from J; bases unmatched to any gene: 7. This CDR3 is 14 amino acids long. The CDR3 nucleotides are TGTGCCAGCAGCGGGACAGGGGGCTCTCGGGAGCAGTACTTC. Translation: CASSGTGGSREQYF.

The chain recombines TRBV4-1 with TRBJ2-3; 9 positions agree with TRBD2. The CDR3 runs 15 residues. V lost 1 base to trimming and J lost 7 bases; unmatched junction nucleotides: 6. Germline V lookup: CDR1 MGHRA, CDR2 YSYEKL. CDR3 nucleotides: TGCGCCAGCAGCCAAGGGAATAGCGGGAGCTATACGCAGTATTTT. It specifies CASSQGNSGSYTQYF.

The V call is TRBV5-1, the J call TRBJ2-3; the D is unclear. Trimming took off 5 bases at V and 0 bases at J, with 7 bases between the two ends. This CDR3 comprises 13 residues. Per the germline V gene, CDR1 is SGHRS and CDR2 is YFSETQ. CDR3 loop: CASRTDSTDTQYF. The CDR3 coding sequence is TGCGCCAGCAGAACAGATAGCACAGATACGCAGTATTTT.

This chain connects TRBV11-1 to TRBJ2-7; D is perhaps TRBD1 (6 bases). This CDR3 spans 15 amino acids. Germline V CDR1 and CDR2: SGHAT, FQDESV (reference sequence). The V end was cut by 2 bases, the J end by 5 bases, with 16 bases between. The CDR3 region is CASSLRGRGNNEQYF. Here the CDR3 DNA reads TGTGCCAGCAGCTTAAGGGGCAGGGGCAACAACGAGCAGTACTTC.

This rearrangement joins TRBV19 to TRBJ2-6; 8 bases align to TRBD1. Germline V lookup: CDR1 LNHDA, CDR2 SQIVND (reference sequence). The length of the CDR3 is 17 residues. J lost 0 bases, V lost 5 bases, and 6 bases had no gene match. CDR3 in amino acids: CASSVGTGDSGANVLTF. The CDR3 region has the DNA TGTGCCAGTAGTGTCGGGACAGGTGACTCTGGGGCCAACGTCCTGACTTTC.

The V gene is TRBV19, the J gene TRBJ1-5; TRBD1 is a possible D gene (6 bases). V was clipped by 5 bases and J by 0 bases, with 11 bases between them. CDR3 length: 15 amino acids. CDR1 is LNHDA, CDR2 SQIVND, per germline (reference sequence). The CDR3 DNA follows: TGTGCCAGTAGTTTGGACAGATTTAGCAATCAGCCCCAGCATTTT. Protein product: CASSLDRFSNQPQHF.

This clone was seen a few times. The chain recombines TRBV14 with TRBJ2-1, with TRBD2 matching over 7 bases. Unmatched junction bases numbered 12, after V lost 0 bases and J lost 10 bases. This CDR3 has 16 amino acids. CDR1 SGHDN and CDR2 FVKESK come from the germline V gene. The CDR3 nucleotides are TGTGCCAGCAGCCAAGATGGGAGGGGAGGGCCAAGAGAGCAGTTCTTC. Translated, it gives CASSQDGRGGPREQFF.

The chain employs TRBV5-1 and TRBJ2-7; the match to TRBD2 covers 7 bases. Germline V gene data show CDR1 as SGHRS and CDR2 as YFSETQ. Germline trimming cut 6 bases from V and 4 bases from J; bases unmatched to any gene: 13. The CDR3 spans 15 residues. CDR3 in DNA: TGCGCCAGCAAGGTTTCAGCGGGAAAAACTTACGAGCAGTACTTC. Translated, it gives CASKVSAGKTYEQYF.

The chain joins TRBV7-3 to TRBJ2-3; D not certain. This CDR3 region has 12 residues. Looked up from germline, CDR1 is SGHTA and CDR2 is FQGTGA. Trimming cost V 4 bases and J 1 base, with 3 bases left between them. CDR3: CASSSGTDTQYF. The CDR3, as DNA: TGTGCCAGCAGCTCAGGCACAGATACGCAGTATTTT.

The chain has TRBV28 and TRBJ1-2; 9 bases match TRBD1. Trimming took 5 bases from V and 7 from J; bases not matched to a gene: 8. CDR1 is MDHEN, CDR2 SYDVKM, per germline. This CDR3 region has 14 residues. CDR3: CASSPNDRGGGYTF. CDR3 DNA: TGTGCCAGCAGTCCTAATGACAGGGGGGGTGGCTACACCTTC.

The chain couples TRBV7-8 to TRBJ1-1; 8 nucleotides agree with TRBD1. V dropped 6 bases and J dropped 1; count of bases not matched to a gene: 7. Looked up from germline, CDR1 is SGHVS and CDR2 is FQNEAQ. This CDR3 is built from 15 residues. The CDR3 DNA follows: TGTGCCAGCAGAGATCAGGGGGCTAAGAACACTGAAGCTTTCTTT. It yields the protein CASRDQGAKNTEAFF.

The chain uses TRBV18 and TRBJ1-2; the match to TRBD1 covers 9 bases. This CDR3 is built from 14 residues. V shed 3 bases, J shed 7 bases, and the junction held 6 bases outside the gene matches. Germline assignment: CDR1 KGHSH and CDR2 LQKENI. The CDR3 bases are TGTGCCAGCTCACCGGACAGGGGCGCGGGTGGCTACACCTTC. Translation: CASSPDRGAGGYTF.

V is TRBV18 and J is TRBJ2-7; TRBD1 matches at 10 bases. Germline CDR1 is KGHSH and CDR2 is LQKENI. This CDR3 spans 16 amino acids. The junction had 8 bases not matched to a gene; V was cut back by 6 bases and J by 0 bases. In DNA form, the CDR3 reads TGTGCCAGCTCGCGCGTGGACAGGGGGAGCTCCTACGAGCAGTACTTC. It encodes CASSRVDRGSSYEQYF.

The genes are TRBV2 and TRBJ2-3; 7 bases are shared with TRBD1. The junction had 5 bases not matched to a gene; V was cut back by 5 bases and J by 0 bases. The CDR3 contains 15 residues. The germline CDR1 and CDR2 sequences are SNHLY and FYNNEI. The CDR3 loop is CASSLDRRSTDTQYF. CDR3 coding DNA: TGTGCCAGCAGTTTGGACAGGCGCAGCACAGATACGCAGTATTTT.

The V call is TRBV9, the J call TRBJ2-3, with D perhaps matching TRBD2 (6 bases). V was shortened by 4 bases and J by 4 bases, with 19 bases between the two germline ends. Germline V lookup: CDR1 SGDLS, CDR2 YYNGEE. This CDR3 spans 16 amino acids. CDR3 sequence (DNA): TGTGCCAGCAGCCTTTTGTTGGTCGGGACTGCAGATACGCAGTATTTT. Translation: CASSLLLVGTADTQYF.

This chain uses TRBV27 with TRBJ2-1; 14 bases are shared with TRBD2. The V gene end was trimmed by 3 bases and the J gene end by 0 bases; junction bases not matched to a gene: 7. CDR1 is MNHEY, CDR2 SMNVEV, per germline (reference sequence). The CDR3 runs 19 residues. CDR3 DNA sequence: TGTGCCAGCAGTTTCCGGACTAGCGGGAGGATTAGCTCCTACAATGAGCAGTTCTTC. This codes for CASSFRTSGRISSYNEQFF.

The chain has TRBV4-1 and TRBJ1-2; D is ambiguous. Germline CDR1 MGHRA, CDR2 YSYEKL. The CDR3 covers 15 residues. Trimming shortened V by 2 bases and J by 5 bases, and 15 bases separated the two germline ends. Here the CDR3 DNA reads TGCGCCAGCAGCCAAACCGGTGCGGTGTTTTATGGCTACACCTTC. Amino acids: CASSQTGAVFYGYTF.

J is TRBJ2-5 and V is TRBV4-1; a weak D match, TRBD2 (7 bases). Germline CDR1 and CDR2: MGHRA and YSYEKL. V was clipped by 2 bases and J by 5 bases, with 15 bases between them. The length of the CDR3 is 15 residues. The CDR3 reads CASSQRGAQVETQYF. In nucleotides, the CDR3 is TGCGCCAGCAGCCAACGGGGGGCGCAGGTGGAGACCCAGTACTTC.

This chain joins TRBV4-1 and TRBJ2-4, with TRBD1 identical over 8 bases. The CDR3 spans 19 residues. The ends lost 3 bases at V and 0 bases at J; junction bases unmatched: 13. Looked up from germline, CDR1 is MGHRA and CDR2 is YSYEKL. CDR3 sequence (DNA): TGCGCCAGCAGCCAGGGTCGTGACAGGGGCCATCTAGCCAAAAACATTCAGTACTTC. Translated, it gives CASSQGRDRGHLAKNIQYF.

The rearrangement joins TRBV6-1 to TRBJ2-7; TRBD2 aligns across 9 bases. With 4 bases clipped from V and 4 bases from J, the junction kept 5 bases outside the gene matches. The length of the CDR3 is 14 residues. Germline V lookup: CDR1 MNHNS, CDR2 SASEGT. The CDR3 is CASSVLAGRYEQYF. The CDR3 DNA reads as TGTGCCAGCAGTGTGCTAGCGGGAAGATACGAGCAGTACTTC.